The 10 T cell receptor beta chains below come from one sample, sequenced in a study of cytomegalovirus exposure and HLA in healthy donors (dated by TCRdb to about 2017). Library generation was performed with the immunoSEQ multiplex PCR assay. A mixture of 60 forward primers for TCR Vbeta segments and 13 reverse primers for TCR Jbeta segments was used in the multiplex PCR. The table comes from immuneACCESS by way of TCRdb, which keeps in-frame sequences with V and J called. Part of the clones is missing from these tables; in studies checked, under half for an unresolved V gene and the rest for unknown reasons. The sample records around 160,000 clones, approximately 77% of which are singletons. More than 2% of the sample belongs to the ten largest clones. The sample consisted of PBMCs. These receptors originate from a man aged 45-65 years in good health and CMV-seropositive.

The chain combines TRBV5-4 with TRBJ1-1; D is possibly TRBD1 (6 bases). V was clipped by 7 bases and J by 1 base, with 17 bases between them. The germline V gene encodes CDR1 SGHNT and CDR2 YYREEE (reference sequence). The CDR3 has 15 residues. Here the CDR3 DNA reads TGTGCCAGCCACCAACCAGGGACAACGAACACTGAAGCTTTCTTT. Translated: CASHQPGTTNTEAFF.

The chain couples TRBV18 to TRBJ2-3; 14 bases align to TRBD2. CDR1 is KGHSH and CDR2 is LQKENI in the germline V gene. There are 18 residues in the CDR3. V shed 5 bases and J 1 base; nucleotides not matched to a gene: 8. The CDR3 nucleotides are TGTGCCAGCTCAAGGACTAGCGGGGGGATCGGCCGCACAGATACGCAGTATTTT. Translating gives CASSRTSGGIGRTDTQYF.

V is TRBV7-2 and J is TRBJ1-2; 7 bases line up with TRBD1. The CDR3 covers 17 residues. From germline, CDR1 is SGHTA and CDR2 FQGNSA. Trimming took 0 bases from V and 3 from J; bases not matched to a gene: 10. The CDR3 here is CASSLAAEGAWYYGYTF. The CDR3 DNA reads TGTGCCAGCAGCTTAGCAGCTGAGGGGGCATGGTACTATGGCTACACCTTC.

DNA for the CDR3: TGCGCCAGCAGTGCAAGCAGGGGGGTCGGGGAGCTGTTTTTT. Translated: CASSASRGVGELFF. The J gene is TRBJ2-2, the V gene TRBV10-1; D is perhaps TRBD1 (7 bases). CDR1 and CDR2 (germline): WNHNN, SYGVQD (reference sequence). This CDR3 is 14 amino acids long. V was cut by 4 bases and J by 7 bases, with 13 bases left in between.

The rearrangement joins TRBV4-3 to TRBJ2-7; D gene uncertain. The germline V gene has CDR1 LGHNA and CDR2 YSLEER. Trimming pared 1 base from V and 6 bases from J, leaving 13 bases between. The CDR3 covers 14 residues. In DNA, the CDR3 is TGCGCCAGCAGCCAAGGTGTCCAGCAGGCCGAGCAGTACTTC. This translates into CASSQGVQQAEQYF.

This chain connects TRBV20-1 to TRBJ2-7, with unresolved D. The CDR3 contains 11 residues. Germline V gives CDR1 DFQATT, CDR2 SNEGSKA (reference sequence). Trimming left V 3 bases short and J 3 bases short, with 6 bases between. The CDR3 sequence: CSASPNYEQYF. The CDR3 DNA is TGCAGTGCTAGTCCCAACTACGAGCAGTACTTC.

This chain connects TRBV28 to TRBJ1-2, with D perhaps matching TRBD1 (6 bases). Trimming took off 4 bases at V and 10 bases at J, with 10 bases between the two ends. The CDR3 has 11 residues. CDR1 is MDHEN and CDR2 is SYDVKM in the germline V gene. CDR3 amino acids: CASSSNRVYTF. Written as DNA, the CDR3 is TGTGCCAGCAGTTCCAACAGGGTCTACACCTTC.

V is TRBV4-1 and J is TRBJ1-1, with no clear D. Trimming left V 0 bases short and J 5 bases short, with 13 bases between. Looked up from germline, CDR1 is MGHRA and CDR2 is YSYEKL. This CDR3 has 15 residues. The CDR3 loop reads CASSQEAAVWTEAFF. The CDR3 nucleotides read TGCGCCAGCAGCCAAGAGGCGGCAGTTTGGACTGAAGCTTTCTTT.

The CDR3 region is CASSREVLGQYF. The DNA of the CDR3 is TGTGCCAGCAGCCGTGAAGTCCTCGGGCAGTACTTC. J is TRBJ2-7 and V is TRBV28; D gene unclear. The CDR3 covers 12 residues. Germline V gene data show CDR1 as MDHEN and CDR2 as SYDVKM. The ends were cut back, 6 bases at V and 9 bases at J, with 15 bases in the middle. The variable domain in full, with the rest retrieved from reference TRBV28 and TRBJ2-7, is DVKVTQSSRYLVKRTGEKVFLECVQDMDHENMFWYRQDPGLGLRLIYFSYDVKMKEKGDIPEGYSVSREKKERFSLILESASTNQTSMYLCASSREVLGQYFGPGTRLTVT.

On this clone itself: The junction does not match germline at one end; this may be a read error. The V call is TRBV7-3, the J call TRBJ1-1; D not resolved. The CDR3 spans 11 residues. Germline values: CDR1 SGHTA, CDR2 FQGTGA. CDR3 DNA sequence: TGTGCCAGCCATCCGAACAGTGAAGCTTTCTTT. It is translated as CASHPNSEAFF.